This TCR beta chain is drawn from a study of cytomegalovirus exposure and HLA in healthy donors. This clone was found once. In the PCR, 60 Vbeta and 13 Jbeta primers were used. Repertoires were generated with immunoSEQ multiplex PCR, while TCRdb's copy carries only in-frame clones and drops some. The table includes around 200,000 clones, around four fifths detected once. The sequence was obtained from a woman aged 18 to 35 in good health and CMV-seronegative. Sequenced: PBMCs.

The CDR3 nucleotides read TGTGCCAGCAGTGACCTCGGGGGGTATCTAGACACTGAAGCTTTCTTT. It is translated as CASSDLGGYLDTEAFF. The chain combines TRBV6-1 with TRBJ1-1; perhaps TRBD1 as D (5 bases). CDR1 and CDR2 from the germline V gene are MNHNS and SASEGT. Trimming cost V 3 bases and J 3 bases, with 17 bases left between them. The CDR3 consists of 16 residues.